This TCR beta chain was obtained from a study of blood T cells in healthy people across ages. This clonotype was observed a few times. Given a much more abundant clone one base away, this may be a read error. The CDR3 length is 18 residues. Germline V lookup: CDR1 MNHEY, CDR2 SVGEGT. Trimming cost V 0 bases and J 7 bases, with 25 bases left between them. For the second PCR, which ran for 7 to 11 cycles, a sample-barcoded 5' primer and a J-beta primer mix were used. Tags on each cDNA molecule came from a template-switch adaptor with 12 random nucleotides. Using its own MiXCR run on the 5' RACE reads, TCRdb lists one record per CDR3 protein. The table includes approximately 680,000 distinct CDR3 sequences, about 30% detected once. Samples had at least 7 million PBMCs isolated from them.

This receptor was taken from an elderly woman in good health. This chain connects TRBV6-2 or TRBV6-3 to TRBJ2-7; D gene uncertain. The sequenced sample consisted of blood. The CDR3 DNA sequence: TGTGCCAGCAGTTACTCGCGAGGTGGACCCCACTCTAACAATGAGCAGTACTTC. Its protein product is CASSYSRGGPHSNNEQYF.